Following are 31 T cell receptor beta chains from one sample sequenced in a study of CD8+ T cells in alopecia areata. Noted treatment: oral pan-JAK inhibitor, 5-10 mg twice daily. Following extraction, RNA underwent reverse transcription to cDNA, which served as the sequencing template. Some clones are missing from TCRdb's copy, which holds only in-frame ones; the method was immunoSEQ multiplex PCR. The table has a few hundred thousand clones, 35% to 45% seen once; the top ten hold under 0.55%. The input for sequencing was CD4+ T cells sorted from blood, taken at week 34, from a patient treated with tofacitinib. These receptors came from a human donor with alopecia areata.

V gene TRBV5-6 combines with J gene TRBJ1-5; the D is unclear. V was trimmed by 4 bases and J by 3 bases, leaving 11 bases between them. This CDR3 contains 14 residues. Germline values: CDR1 SGHDT, CDR2 YYEEEE. As DNA, the CDR3 is TGTGCCAGCAGCGTTGGATGGAACAATCAGCCCCAGCATTTT. Residues: CASSVGWNNQPQHF.

This clone appeared a few times. This rearrangement joins TRBV27 to TRBJ1-1; D possibly corresponds to TRBD1 (5 bases). In germline, CDR1 is MNHEY, CDR2 SMNVEV (reference sequence). This CDR3 is built from 16 residues. The V end lost 5 bases, the J end lost 2 bases, and 18 bases lay between the germline ends. DNA for the CDR3: TGTGCCAGCAGTCCCAATAACCGGGGCCGAAACACTGAAGCTTTCTTT. As protein: CASSPNNRGRNTEAFF.

This clone was picked up a small number of times. The chain is built from TRBV2 and TRBJ2-1; D may be TRBD1 or TRBD2 (5 bases each). Germline CDR1 reads SNHLY; CDR2 reads FYNNEI. Between the trimmed V and J ends, which lost 3 bases and 5 bases, there was a span of 14 bases. This CDR3 has 15 residues. CDR3 sequence: CASSEGPPWNNEQFF. DNA of the CDR3: TGTGCCAGCAGTGAGGGACCGCCCTGGAACAATGAGCAGTTCTTC.

V usage is TRBV30 and J usage is TRBJ2-7; D might be TRBD1 (7 bases). CDR1 and CDR2 (germline): GTSNPN, SVGIG (reference sequence). V was cut by 4 bases and J by 0 bases, with 22 bases left in between. The CDR3 contains 17 residues. The CDR3 nucleotides read TGTGCCTGGACTGCGGGGACAGCCTTCCTCAGCTCCTACGAGCAGTACTTC. Its protein is CAWTAGTAFLSSYEQYF. Full variable domain (rest looked up from reference TRBV30 and TRBJ2-7): SQTIHQWPATLVQPVGSPLSLECTVEGTSNPNLYWYRQAAGRGLQLLFYSVGIGQISSEVPQNLSASRPQDRQFILSSKKLLLSDSGFYLCAWTAGTAFLSSYEQYFGPGTRLTVT.

The rearrangement links TRBV30 to TRBJ2-7, with D possibly called TRBD1 or TRBD2 (6 bases each). Trimming stripped 3 bases from V and 4 bases from J, with 13 bases between. CDR1 GTSNPN and CDR2 SVGIG come from the germline V gene (reference sequence). The CDR3 totals 13 residues. This CDR3 is CAWSTGAGYEQYF. The DNA for the CDR3 is TGTGCCTGGAGCACGGGGGCTGGATACGAGCAGTACTTC.

The table lists this clone with a few counts. The chain uses TRBV29-1 and TRBJ2-2; D not certain. Germline loops: CDR1 SQVTM, CDR2 ANQGSEA. The CDR3 runs to 12 residues. Trimming cost V 7 bases and J 5 bases, with 11 bases left between them. CDR3 residues: CSADPGTGELFF. The CDR3 bases are TGCAGCGCCGACCCCGGGACCGGGGAGCTGTTTTTT.

This clone was detected a few times. This chain uses TRBV7-6 with TRBJ2-3; D remains unclear. The V gene's germline CDR1 is SGHVS and CDR2 FNYEAQ. The V end lost 7 bases, the J end lost 2 bases, and 25 bases lay between the germline ends. The CDR3 is made up of 18 amino acids. CDR3 amino acids: CASTDGPGPQFTTDTQYF. DNA of the CDR3: TGTGCCAGCACCGACGGGCCCGGGCCCCAGTTCACCACAGATACGCAGTATTTT. Filled out from reference TRBV7-6 and TRBJ2-3, the complete variable domain reads GAGVSQSPRYKVTKRGQDVALRCDPISGHVSLYWYRQALGQGPEFLTYFNYEAQQDKSGLPNDRFSAERPEGSISTLTIQRTEQRDSAMYRCASTDGPGPQFTTDTQYFGPGTRLTVL.

This chain connects TRBV9 to TRBJ2-7, with D possibly matching TRBD2 (5 bases). The CDR3 is 14 amino acids. Germline V gene data show CDR1 as SGDLS and CDR2 as YYNGEE. V was clipped by 0 bases and J by 2 bases, with 9 bases between them. Written as DNA, the CDR3 is TGTGCCAGCAGCGTAGAAAGCGGAACCTACGAGCAGTACTTC. Residues: CASSVESGTYEQYF.

This chain links TRBV5-4 with TRBJ2-5; weak D call: TRBD2 (5 bases). Trimming stripped 0 bases from V and 7 bases from J, with 10 bases between. Germline CDR1 SGHNT, CDR2 YYREEE (reference sequence). The CDR3 sequence is 13 residues long. CDR3 in DNA: TGTGCCAGCAGCTTGGGACAAGAGGGGACCCAGTACTTC. It translates to CASSLGQEGTQYF.

There are a few counts of this clone. The chain uses TRBV7-8 and TRBJ1-1; perhaps TRBD1 as D (5 bases). The ends were cut back, 5 bases at V and 0 bases at J, with 10 bases in the middle. Germline lookup yields CDR1 SGHVS and CDR2 FQNEAQ. The CDR3 loop spans 14 amino acids. The CDR3 protein is CASSSRAMNTEAFF. For the CDR3, the DNA is TGTGCCAGCAGCAGCAGGGCCATGAACACTGAAGCTTTCTTT.

J is TRBJ2-3 and V is TRBV9; 10 positions agree with TRBD2. V dropped 0 bases and J dropped 2; count of bases not matched to a gene: 3. This CDR3 spans 16 amino acids. Germline V gene data show CDR1 as SGDLS and CDR2 as YYNGEE. In DNA, the CDR3 is TGTGCCAGCAGCGTAGGGACTAGCGGTAACACAGATACGCAGTATTTT. The encoded protein is CASSVGTSGNTDTQYF.

The chain combines TRBV29-1 with TRBJ2-7; 7 nucleotides match TRBD1. The germline gives CDR1 SQVTM, CDR2 ANQGSEA. This CDR3 region has 17 residues. V was pared by 4 bases and J by 2 bases, with 17 bases of the junction left unmatched. The chain's CDR3 is CSVASPRGQQNPYEQYF. The CDR3 region has the DNA TGCAGCGTTGCTTCTCCCCGGGGACAGCAAAATCCCTACGAGCAGTACTTC.

The chain uses TRBV9 and TRBJ1-1, with 7 positions matching TRBD1. CDR3 size: 15 residues. V shed 0 bases and J 6 bases; nucleotides not matched to a gene: 8. The germline gives CDR1 SGDLS, CDR2 YYNGEE. The CDR3, as DNA: TGTGCCAGCAGCGTAGGGAGGGGGCGTAGGCCTGAAGCTTTCTTT. It yields the protein CASSVGRGRRPEAFF.

The J gene is TRBJ2-7, the V gene TRBV2; D possibly corresponds to TRBD2 (6 bases). CDR3 length: 12 amino acids. Trimming removed 5 bases at V and 5 bases at J, with 10 bases between. Germline lookup yields CDR1 SNHLY and CDR2 FYNNEI. As DNA, the CDR3 is TGTGCCAGCAGTCGCGGGAACCACGAGCAGTACTTC. As protein: CASSRGNHEQYF.

This chain joins TRBV5-1 and TRBJ2-2; 8 bases line up with TRBD1. CDR3 length: 15 residues. CDR1 SGHRS and CDR2 YFSETQ come from the germline V gene. V lost 6 bases and J lost 5; bases outside the gene matches: 9. The CDR3 loop reads CASKTGDRTTGELFF. The DNA of the CDR3 is TGCGCCAGCAAGACGGGGGACAGGACTACCGGGGAGCTGTTTTTT.

There are a few counts of this clone. The rearrangement uses TRBV2 and TRBJ1-1, with D possibly being TRBD1 (6 bases). V dropped 4 bases and J dropped 1 base, with 13 bases sitting between them. This CDR3 comprises 15 residues. In germline, CDR1 is SNHLY, CDR2 FYNNEI. The chain's CDR3 is CASSANRVTNTEAFF. The CDR3 bases are TGTGCCAGCAGTGCCAACAGGGTAACGAACACTGAAGCTTTCTTT.

The gene calls are TRBV10-3 and TRBJ1-2; tentatively, D is TRBD1 (5 bases). Germline CDR1 reads ENHRY; CDR2 reads SYGVKD. The CDR3 is made up of 14 amino acids. Trimming removed 4 bases from V and 4 bases from J, with 13 bases in between. The CDR3 protein is CAISGDESVYGYTF. The CDR3 coding sequence is TGTGCCATCAGTGGGGACGAGTCTGTCTATGGCTACACCTTC.

The chain links TRBV30 to TRBJ1-1, with D possibly TRBD1 on 6 matching bases. The V end lost 4 bases, the J end lost 4 bases, and 16 bases lay between the germline ends. This CDR3 has 14 amino acids. Looked up from germline, CDR1 is GTSNPN and CDR2 is SVGIG (reference sequence). The CDR3: CAWTWRQGTTEAFF. The CDR3 coding sequence is TGTGCCTGGACTTGGCGGCAGGGGACCACTGAAGCTTTCTTT.

This clone has only a few counts. The genes are TRBV5-1 and TRBJ1-6; unclear D gene. Germline V gene data show CDR1 as SGHRS and CDR2 as YFSETQ. The CDR3 extends over 13 amino acids. The ends were cut back, 4 bases at V and 7 bases at J, with 9 bases in the middle. Written as DNA, the CDR3 is TGCGCCAGCAGCCCAAGTGAGAATTCACCCCTCCACTTT. Amino acid sequence: CASSPSENSPLHF. Full variable domain (remainder filled in from reference TRBV5-1 and TRBJ1-6): KAGVTQTPRYLIKTRGQQVTLSCSPISGHRSVSWYQQTPGQGLQFLFEYFSETQRNKGNFPGRFSGRQFSNSRSEMNVSTLELGDSALYLCASSPSENSPLHFGNGTRLTVT.

A remark on this clone: At the DNA level, this CDR3 is encoded by other sequences in the same sample as well. This rearrangement joins TRBV30 to TRBJ1-1, with D perhaps TRBD1 (6 bases). CDR1 and CDR2 (germline): GTSNPN, SVGIG (reference sequence). CDR3 length equals 13 residues. V lost 3 bases and J 2 bases, leaving 10 bases between the germline ends. For the CDR3, the DNA is TGTGCCTGGAGAACAGGGCCCAACACTGAAGCTTTCTTT. Protein sequence: CAWRTGPNTEAFF.

A few counts support this clone. The genes are TRBV27 and TRBJ2-3, with 9 positions matching TRBD2. This CDR3 is built from 17 residues. Germline-derived CDR1 and CDR2 are MNHEY and SMNVEV (reference sequence). Trimming took 6 bases from V and 4 from J; bases not matched to a gene: 14. The CDR3 DNA sequence: TGTGCCAGCAGCTCCGATTTGAGCGGGAGGCCATCAGATACGCAGTATTTT. It encodes CASSSDLSGRPSDTQYF.

This clone was recorded a few times. Distinct nucleotide sequences in the sample also encode this CDR3. The CDR3 nucleotides read TGTGCCAGTAGTATCGGGACAGCCTCTAACTATGGCTACACCTTC. Translation: CASSIGTASNYGYTF. V usage is TRBV19 and J usage is TRBJ1-2, with TRBD1 identical over 7 bases. Germline CDR1 reads LNHDA; CDR2 reads SQIVND (reference sequence). J lost 0 bases, V lost 3 bases, and 4 bases had no gene match. CDR3 length: 15 residues.

This sequence joins TRBV7-9 and TRBJ1-1; D remains ambiguous. There are 14 residues in the CDR3. The ends were cut back, 5 bases at V and 1 base at J, with 11 bases in the middle. Germline values: CDR1 SEHNR, CDR2 FQNEAQ (reference sequence). This CDR3 reads CASSLIFENTEAFF. Written as DNA, the CDR3 is TGTGCCAGCAGCCTCATTTTTGAGAACACTGAAGCTTTCTTT. The full variable domain, in which reference TRBV7-9 and TRBJ1-1 provide the parts outside the CDR3, is DTGVSQNPRHKITKRGQNVTFRCDPISEHNRLYWYRQTLGQGPEFLTYFQNEAQLEKSRLLSDRFSAERPKGSFSTLEIQRTEQGDSAMYLCASSLIFENTEAFFGQGTRLTVV.

This chain uses TRBV7-9 with TRBJ1-5; D is undetermined. This CDR3 region has 15 residues. V lost 0 bases and J lost 2, with 8 bases in between. The germline CDR1 and CDR2 sequences are SEHNR and FQNEAQ (reference sequence). The CDR3 spells CASSLAGPGNQPQHF. CDR3 DNA: TGTGCCAGCAGCTTAGCTGGGCCAGGCAATCAGCCCCAGCATTTT.

This clone was counted only a few times. The chain couples TRBV7-9 to TRBJ2-6; no firm D call. In germline, CDR1 is SEHNR, CDR2 FQNEAQ (reference sequence). The CDR3 runs 13 residues. Trimming removed 5 bases from V and 9 bases from J, with 11 bases in between. The DNA of the CDR3 is TGTGCCAGCAGCCCGCAGGAGTACAACGTCCTGACTTTC. Translating gives CASSPQEYNVLTF.

The table lists this clone with a few counts. The gene calls are TRBV29-1 and TRBJ1-5; no reliable D call. V gave up 4 bases and J gave up 5 bases, with 12 bases separating them. The CDR3 spans 13 residues. The germline CDR1 and CDR2 sequences are SQVTM and ANQGSEA. CDR3 DNA: TGCAGCGTTGGGTCGGGATGGGATCAGCCCCAGCATTTT. Translated: CSVGSGWDQPQHF.

This clone was detected only a few times. In the same sample, other DNA sequences code for this CDR3. The chain carries TRBV28 and TRBJ1-2; D is uncertain. CDR1 and CDR2 (germline): MDHEN, SYDVKM. With 6 bases removed from V and 2 bases from J, the gap between germline ends came to 7 bases. The CDR3 has 12 residues. This CDR3 is CASSLTNYGYTF. The DNA for the CDR3 is TGTGCCAGCAGCCTTACAAACTATGGCTACACCTTC.

J is TRBJ2-1 and V is TRBV30, with a possible D match to TRBD2 (6 bases). The CDR3 loop spans 13 amino acids. Germline assignment: CDR1 GTSNPN and CDR2 SVGIG (reference sequence). V lost 5 bases and J lost 3, with 11 bases in between. The CDR3 spells CAWRRGSYNEQFF. The CDR3 DNA sequence: TGTGCCTGGCGGAGGGGTAGCTACAATGAGCAGTTCTTC.

The rearrangement uses TRBV7-2 and TRBJ2-5; possibly TRBD1 or TRBD2 for D (5 bases each). The germline gives CDR1 SGHTA, CDR2 FQGNSA. Trimming removed 2 bases at V and 1 base at J, with 8 bases between. The CDR3 has 14 amino acids. The CDR3 sequence: CASSLPGSQETQYF. The CDR3 DNA sequence: TGTGCCAGCAGCTTACCAGGGAGCCAAGAGACCCAGTACTTC. Full variable domain (remainder filled in from reference TRBV7-2 and TRBJ2-5): GAGVSQSPSNKVTEKGKDVELRCDPISGHTALYWYRQSLGQGLEFLIYFQGNSAPDKSGLPSDRFSAERTGGSVSTLTIQRTQQEDSAVYLCASSLPGSQETQYFGPGTRLLVL.

The chain is built from TRBV2 and TRBJ1-5, with D hard to call. Germline assignment: CDR1 SNHLY and CDR2 FYNNEI. The CDR3 runs to 14 residues. The ends were cut back, 2 bases at V and 2 bases at J, with 7 bases in the middle. CDR3 loop: CASSESRGNQPQHF. The CDR3 DNA reads TGTGCCAGCAGTGAATCAAGGGGCAATCAGCCCCAGCATTTT.

The chain has TRBV19 and TRBJ1-6; possibly TRBD1 for D (6 bases). There are 13 residues in the CDR3. Germline V CDR1 and CDR2: LNHDA, SQIVND (reference sequence). Trimming shortened V by 10 bases and J by 4 bases, and 11 bases separated the two germline ends. The CDR3 DNA is TGTGCCACCAGTCAGGGGTATAATTCACCCCTCCACTTT. Protein sequence: CATSQGYNSPLHF. Together with reference TRBV19 and TRBJ1-6, the CDR3 gives the full variable domain: DGGITQSPKYLFRKEGQNVTLSCEQNLNHDAMYWYRQDPGQGLRLIYYSQIVNDFQKGDIAEGYSVSREKKESFPLTVTSAQKNPTAFYLCATSQGYNSPLHFGNGTRLTVT.